This T cell receptor (beta chain) was documented in a study of OX40 agonist ivuxolimab in advanced cancers. Regarding the research as a whole: Ivuxolimab, which targeted the costimulatory receptor OX40 (CD134), was an agonistic, fully human IgG2 monoclonal antibody. A male proportion of 82.7% and a mean age of approximately 61 years, ranging from 23 to 79, were recorded for the dose-escalation cohort. Patients were allowed to have had prior anti-PD-1, anti-PD-L1 or anti-CTLA-4 therapy, and around 40% of the dose-escalation patients had previously received checkpoint inhibitors. The point of sequencing TCRbeta in the periphery was to test whether ivuxolimab changed TCR sequence diversity and drove clonal T-cell expansion. Of the roughly 52 dose-escalation patients, hepatocellular carcinoma was present in 19, melanoma in some 15, renal cell carcinoma in 9 and head and neck cancer in 9. The monotherapy dose-escalation portion (N ≈ 57 patients) of the phase I ivuxolimab trial is reported in the paper. Three dose-escalation patients achieved partial responses, one with hepatocellular carcinoma and two with cutaneous melanoma. Intravenous ivuxolimab was administered to patients every 2 weeks at six dose levels: 0.01, 0.1, 0.3, 1.5, 3 and 10 mg/kg. Results the study describes overall, beyond this receptor: On average, CD8+ T cells showed more expanded clones than CD4+ T cells after ivuxolimab. At doses of 0.1 to 3.0 mg/kg, clonal expansion of both CD4+ and CD8+ blood T cells was observed from baseline to week 6. In the 0.1-3.0 mg/kg groups, partial responders were among the patients with the lowest normalized peripheral clonal expansion, particularly in CD8+ T cells. Low levels of normalized T-cell clonal expansion were also shown by some nonresponding patients. Which antigens the clonally expanded peripheral T cells were specific for was not determined.

Details on this clone: Its antigen has not been determined. No base-level quality is on record; no much larger clone is a single base apart.

For sequencing of the TCRbeta CDR3 region, genomic DNA was extracted from the sorted cells. The immunoSEQ Assay was used for sequencing of TCRbeta CDR3 regions. What TCRdb holds here is the immuneACCESS table cut down to in-frame rearrangements. Part of the clones is not present; checked against another copy, under half of the missing clones reflect an unresolved V gene, and the others are unexplained. The sample contains some 81,000 clones, 85% of them found a single time. Roughly 0.61% of the sample belongs to the ten largest clones. The cysteine opens and the phenylalanine closes a CDR3 of 12 amino acids. Solely the CDR3 DNA is kept, with 36 bases framed from the first base. CDR1 and CDR2 (LNHDA, SQIVND) derive from the germline V gene (reference sequence). V lost 9 bases and J lost 4 bases; the stretch between them is 13 bases long. Patients with autoimmune disease history or receiving systemic immunosuppression were excluded from the trial. In every dose cohort, peripheral blood was drawn for TCR sequencing at baseline, cycle 4 day 1, and cycle 7 day 1. The samples were taken from a phase I, first-in-human, multicenter, open-label dose-escalation trial of ivuxolimab. Adults with locally advanced or metastatic head and neck squamous cell, hepatocellular, melanoma or renal cell carcinoma were enrolled in the trial. Before TCR sequencing, CD4+ and CD8+ T cells were separately sorted from peripheral blood.

The clonotype comes from an adult with an advanced solid tumor such as melanoma, head and neck, liver or kidney cancer. Sequenced here: CD4+ or CD8+ T cells sorted from blood, sampled in a trial of the OX40 agonist ivuxolimab. The chain is made from TRBV19 and TRBJ2-7; no confident D gene assignment can be made. The DNA reads as follows: TGTGCCAGCAACGACGGAAAGTACGAGCAGTACTTC. Its protein product is CASNDGKYEQYF.